This T cell receptor (beta chain) originates from a study of identical twins. CDR3 size: 17 residues. Per germline, CDR1 LGHNA and CDR2 YNFKEQ. With 0 bases removed from V and 3 bases from J, the gap between germline ends came to 16 bases. TCRdb re-called the 5' RACE reads with MiXCR, one entry per CDR3 protein. Counted here are about 730,000 distinct CDR3 sequences, over 20% occurring once; the ten biggest clones make up roughly 4%. In addition, the sample was reused for a study of T cells expressing NK-cell markers.

The chain employs TRBV4-2 and TRBJ2-3; D unresolved. Source material: PBMCs. This TCR derives from a woman between 18 and 29 years old in good health. DNA of the CDR3: TGTGCCAGCAGCCAAGATGTTCGTGCTAAAGGGACAGATACGCAGTATTTT. Encoded protein: CASSQDVRAKGTDTQYF.